Each of the 30 T cell receptor beta chains below was sequenced from the same sample in a study of blood T cell repertoires in COVID-19. The assay was immunoSEQ multiplex PCR, and TCRdb's table has in-frame clones only and misses some. The sample has under 150,000 clones, 84% seen once. The sample was peripheral blood. Every receptor here comes from a woman in her 40s with acute or convalescent COVID-19.

The gene calls are TRBV9 and TRBJ2-7; TRBD1 is a possible D gene (5 bases). V dropped 4 bases and J dropped 3 bases, with 17 bases sitting between them. Germline V gene sequence: CDR1 SGDLS, CDR2 YYNGEE. This CDR3 comprises 15 residues. This chain's CDR3 is CASSSWDGQGYEQYF. The CDR3 coding sequence is TGTGCCAGCAGCTCCTGGGATGGGCAGGGCTACGAGCAGTACTTC.

The V and J genes are TRBV21-1 and TRBJ2-2; the DNA was not compared with TRBD1, the D call given in the table. TRBV21-1 is a documented pseudogene. The CDR3 sequence is 16 residues long. Here the CDR3 reads CAPPIGGQGDTGELFF. The CDR3 DNA reads TGTGCCCCCCCTATTGGAGGACAGGGGGACACCGGGGAGCTGTTTTTT.

DNA for the CDR3: TGTGCCAGCAGTTCCCCGGGACAGGGGGATGAAAAACTGTTTTTT. Protein sequence: CASSSPGQGDEKLFF. The rearrangement joins TRBV27 to TRBJ1-4; 11 nucleotides agree with TRBD1. V gave up 4 bases and J gave up 6 bases; unmatched junction bases: 4. Per the germline V gene, CDR1 is MNHEY and CDR2 is SMNVEV (reference sequence). The CDR3 has 15 amino acids.

The J gene is TRBJ1-2, the V gene TRBV29-1; 12 bases fit TRBD1. The germline V gene has CDR1 SQVTM and CDR2 ANQGSEA. CDR3 length equals 15 residues. V lost 6 bases, J lost 8 bases, and 13 bases stayed unmatched. The CDR3 region is CSVETGTGGWGGYTF. The DNA of the CDR3 is TGCAGCGTGGAAACCGGGACAGGGGGCTGGGGAGGCTACACCTTC.

The gene calls are TRBV29-1 and TRBJ1-1; D perhaps matches TRBD1 (5 bases). Looked up from germline, CDR1 is SQVTM and CDR2 is ANQGSEA. With 1 base removed from V and 4 bases from J, the gap between germline ends came to 10 bases. The CDR3 covers 13 residues. DNA for the CDR3: TGCAGCGTTGAAGGTGGGGGGGGCACTGAAGCTTTCTTT. The encoded protein is CSVEGGGGTEAFF.

The V gene is TRBV6-1, the J gene TRBJ1-2; D is undetermined. CDR1 and CDR2 from the germline V gene are MNHNS and SASEGT. This CDR3 spans 14 amino acids. Trimming left V 0 bases short and J 6 bases short, with 11 bases between. The CDR3 loop reads CASSEAPGQHGYTF. The CDR3 region has the DNA TGTGCCAGCAGTGAAGCCCCCGGTCAACATGGCTACACCTTC.

V and J are TRBV9 and TRBJ1-2, with 8 bases aligning to TRBD1. V was clipped by 3 bases and J by 8 bases; unmatched bases: 6. The V gene's germline CDR1 is SGDLS and CDR2 YYNGEE. The CDR3 runs 13 residues. Here the CDR3 reads CASSADRGGGYTF. CDR3 coding DNA: TGTGCCAGCAGCGCAGACAGGGGAGGCGGCTACACCTTC.

The chain couples TRBV11-3 to TRBJ2-3; tentative D call: TRBD2 (7 bases). The CDR3 covers 15 residues. Germline V gives CDR1 SGHNT, CDR2 YENEEA. The V and J ends lost 5 bases and 2 bases respectively, with 14 bases between them. The CDR3 reads CASSPWGGLTDTQYF. The CDR3 DNA reads as TGTGCCAGCAGCCCATGGGGGGGGCTCACAGATACGCAGTATTTT.

Only a few counts were recorded for this clone. The chain carries TRBV6-5 and TRBJ1-2, with D possibly being TRBD1 (5 bases). The V and J ends lost 5 bases and 6 bases respectively, with 13 bases between them. Looked up from germline, CDR1 is MNHEY and CDR2 is SVGAGI. The CDR3 contains 13 residues. The CDR3 spells CASSLQGADGYTF. DNA for the CDR3: TGTGCCAGCAGTCTCCAAGGGGCAGATGGCTACACCTTC.

The genes are TRBV6-1 and TRBJ2-6; D is ambiguous. V was shortened by 4 bases and J by 0 bases, with 19 bases between the two germline ends. The CDR3 sequence is 19 residues long. CDR1 and CDR2 (germline): MNHNS, SASEGT. The CDR3 DNA is TGTGCCAGCAGTGCCGAATTTAGGCCCCGGAGCTCTGGGGCCAACGTCCTGACTTTC. Translated, it gives CASSAEFRPRSSGANVLTF.

This clone came up once. This chain connects TRBV4-1 to TRBJ2-2; D is undetermined. Germline CDR1 is MGHRA and CDR2 is YSYEKL. V was trimmed by 0 bases and J by 7 bases, leaving 9 bases between them. The CDR3 runs 14 residues. The CDR3 bases are TGCGCCAGCAGCCAAGATTCGGGTTACGGGGAGCTGTTTTTT. Residues: CASSQDSGYGELFF.

About this clone itself: Additional DNA sequences in this sample encode the identical CDR3. The CDR3 DNA follows: TGTGCCAGCAGCCAAGCTGACAGGGCCAACACTGAAGCTTTCTTT. It specifies CASSQADRANTEAFF. J is TRBJ1-1 and V is TRBV3-1 (or the pseudogene TRBV3-2); TRBD1 aligns across 7 bases. In germline, CDR1 is LGHDT, CDR2 YNNKEL (reference sequence). The J segment lost 2 bases and the V segment lost 1 base, leaving 4 bases of the junction unmatched. There are 15 residues in the CDR3.

The chain is built from TRBV5-6 and TRBJ1-2, with 7 bases identical to TRBD1. V shed 4 bases and J 5 bases; nucleotides not matched to a gene: 8. The CDR3 totals 14 residues. CDR1 SGHDT and CDR2 YYEEEE come from the germline V gene. CDR3: CASSPRDSLYGYTF. The CDR3 bases are TGTGCCAGCAGCCCCAGGGACAGCTTGTATGGCTACACCTTC.

This clone appeared a single time. The rearrangement uses TRBV2 and TRBJ1-3; the match to TRBD1 covers 8 bases. This CDR3 is 13 amino acids long. The germline CDR1 and CDR2 sequences are SNHLY and FYNNEI. Germline trimming cut 5 bases from V and 4 bases from J; bases unmatched to any gene: 1. This CDR3 is CASSRDRGNTIYF. The CDR3 region has the DNA TGTGCCAGCAGTAGGGACAGGGGAAACACCATATATTTT.

The CDR3 here is CASSFGGTGGTEAFF. The CDR3 DNA reads as TGTGCCAGCAGCTTTGGGGGAACAGGGGGCACTGAAGCTTTCTTT. V is TRBV11-2 and J is TRBJ1-1, with 8 bases aligning to TRBD1. J lost 4 bases, V lost 3 bases, and 7 bases had no gene match. The CDR3 has 15 residues. Germline loops: CDR1 SGHAT, CDR2 FQNNGV.

The chain combines TRBV4-1 with TRBJ1-6, with 7 bases that match TRBD1. The CDR3 is made up of 18 amino acids. Germline V CDR1 and CDR2: MGHRA, YSYEKL. The V and J ends lost 1 base and 6 bases, in that order; junction bases with no gene match: 12. This CDR3 is CASSQVGRRQGVNSPLHF. The CDR3 nucleotides are TGCGCCAGCAGCCAAGTCGGTCGGAGACAGGGTGTTAATTCACCCCTCCACTTT.

V is TRBV7-9 and J is TRBJ2-3, with D possibly being TRBD2 (5 bases). V lost 3 bases, J lost 4 bases, and 8 bases lay in between. The CDR3 length is 13 residues. Germline CDR1 is SEHNR and CDR2 is FQNEAQ (reference sequence). DNA of the CDR3: TGTGCCAGCAGCTTCTTCGGGGCAGATACGCAGTATTTT. This codes for CASSFFGADTQYF.

This clone has a single count. This chain connects TRBV2 to TRBJ1-5, with D uncertain. The CDR3 extends over 14 amino acids. The ends were cut back, 4 bases at V and 0 bases at J, with 7 bases in the middle. Germline V gives CDR1 SNHLY, CDR2 FYNNEI. As DNA, the CDR3 is TGTGCCAGCAGTGTACAGTTTAGCAATCAGCCCCAGCATTTT. Translating it yields CASSVQFSNQPQHF.

The gene calls are TRBV30 and TRBJ1-1; D gene uncertain. CDR3 length equals 12 residues. V was trimmed by 4 bases and J by 1 base, leaving 7 bases between them. CDR1 is GTSNPN, CDR2 SVGIG, per germline (reference sequence). CDR3 sequence: CAWKEKNTEAFF. The CDR3 nucleotides read TGTGCCTGGAAGGAGAAGAACACTGAAGCTTTCTTT.

This chain links TRBV2 with TRBJ2-1; D not certain. Germline V gene sequence: CDR1 SNHLY, CDR2 FYNNEI. V was cut by 4 bases and J by 9 bases, with 13 bases left in between. This CDR3 contains 13 residues. The CDR3 DNA reads as TGTGCCAGCAGTGTAGTCCTGCCGGGTGAGCAGTTCTTC. It encodes CASSVVLPGEQFF.

V and J are TRBV7-9 and TRBJ1-2, with 7 nucleotides matching TRBD1. Germline-derived CDR1 and CDR2 are SEHNR and FQNEAQ (reference sequence). The length of the CDR3 is 14 residues. V was pared by 7 bases and J by 2 bases, with 7 bases of the junction left unmatched. In DNA form, the CDR3 reads TGTGCCAGCACCCCCGACAGGGAGAACTATGGCTACACCTTC. Translation gives CASTPDRENYGYTF.

CDR3 sequence reads: CASSRNGQDPYEQYF. For the CDR3, the DNA is TGTGCCAGCAGTCGGAACGGACAGGACCCCTACGAGCAGTACTTC. The chain carries TRBV27 and TRBJ2-7; 7 nucleotides align to TRBD1. The germline V gene has CDR1 MNHEY and CDR2 SMNVEV (reference sequence). The CDR3 runs 15 residues. The junction had 9 bases not matched to a gene; V was cut back by 5 bases and J by 2 bases.

Many counts were recorded for this clone. The chain combines TRBV4-1 with TRBJ2-7, with 8 nucleotides matching TRBD1. Germline assignment: CDR1 MGHRA and CDR2 YSYEKL. The CDR3 has 15 amino acids. Trimming at V came to 5 bases and at J to 3 bases, leaving 9 bases not matched to a gene. The DNA of the CDR3 is TGCGCCAGCAGCTTCGACTTGACAGGGGTCTACGAGCAGTACTTC. This encodes CASSFDLTGVYEQYF.

The chain couples TRBV5-1 to TRBJ2-1; possible D gene TRBD1, 5 bases. Germline V lookup: CDR1 SGHRS, CDR2 YFSETQ. This CDR3 contains 15 residues. V lost 2 bases and J 0 bases, leaving 9 bases between the germline ends. This chain's CDR3 is CASSFQGYSYNEQFF. CDR3 DNA: TGCGCCAGCAGCTTCCAGGGATACTCCTACAATGAGCAGTTCTTC.

The chain is built from TRBV5-6 and TRBJ2-2, with 12 positions matching TRBD1. The V and J ends lost 3 bases and 8 bases, in that order; junction bases with no gene match: 8. This CDR3 is built from 16 residues. Germline V gene data show CDR1 as SGHDT and CDR2 as YYEEEE. CDR3 sequence (DNA): TGTGCCAGCAGCTCCCGGGACAGGGGGCTATCGGGGGAGCTGTTTTTT. Protein: CASSSRDRGLSGELFF. The variable domain in full, completed from reference TRBV5-6 and TRBJ2-2, reads DAGVTQSPTHLIKTRGQQVTLRCSPKSGHDTVSWYQQALGQGPQFIFQYYEEEERQRGNFPDRFSGHQFPNYSSELNVNALLLGDSALYLCASSSRDRGLSGELFFGEGSRLTVL.

The V call is TRBV19, the J call TRBJ1-4, with a tentative D call TRBD1 (5 bases). The V end lost 6 bases, the J end lost 6 bases, and 20 bases lay between the germline ends. This CDR3 spans 16 amino acids. In germline, CDR1 is LNHDA, CDR2 SQIVND (reference sequence). This CDR3 is CASRSGGRQGYEKLFF. DNA for the CDR3: TGTGCCAGTAGATCCGGGGGGAGGCAGGGATATGAAAAACTGTTTTTT. Using reference TRBV19 and TRBJ1-4 for the parts outside the CDR3, the full variable domain is DGGITQSPKYLFRKEGQNVTLSCEQNLNHDAMYWYRQDPGQGLRLIYYSQIVNDFQKGDIAEGYSVSREKKESFPLTVTSAQKNPTAFYLCASRSGGRQGYEKLFFGSGTQLSVL.

The count of this clone is one. The chain couples TRBV3-1 (or the pseudogene TRBV3-2) to TRBJ2-7; D unresolved. This CDR3 contains 14 residues. V shed 0 bases and J shed 0 bases, with 6 bases lying between them. Per germline, CDR1 LGHDT and CDR2 YNNKEL (reference sequence). The DNA for the CDR3 is TGTGCCAGCAGCCAAGATGCCTACTCCTACGAGCAGTACTTC. Its protein is CASSQDAYSYEQYF.

The chain joins TRBV9 to TRBJ1-5; TRBD1 is a possible D gene (6 bases). Trimming removed 1 base at V and 5 bases at J, with 10 bases between. CDR1 and CDR2 from the germline V gene are SGDLS and YYNGEE. This CDR3 has 14 residues. The CDR3 protein is CASSVNSGDQPQHF. The CDR3 DNA is TGTGCCAGCAGCGTAAACTCAGGGGATCAGCCCCAGCATTTT.

The chain uses TRBV19 and TRBJ1-4; possible D gene TRBD1, 6 bases. Between the trimmed V and J ends, which lost 6 bases and 4 bases, there was a span of 18 bases. Germline V CDR1 and CDR2: LNHDA, SQIVND (reference sequence). This CDR3 has 16 residues. The CDR3 bases are TGTGCCAGTAGCCCGACCGGGACAAAGGTTAATGAAAAACTGTTTTTT. Amino acid sequence: CASSPTGTKVNEKLFF.

In its sample, this clone was seen a few times. The rearrangement joins TRBV19 to TRBJ1-1, with 7 bases lining up with TRBD1. J gave up 1 base and V 7 bases, and 9 bases lay outside the gene matches. Germline V gene sequence: CDR1 LNHDA, CDR2 SQIVND (reference sequence). The CDR3 sequence is 15 residues long. CDR3 DNA: TGTGCCAGTAAACAGGGGCCATCTCGGAACACTGAAGCTTTCTTT. It yields the protein CASKQGPSRNTEAFF.